This T cell receptor beta chain was sequenced during a study of blood T cell repertoires in COVID-19. The wider study: The analysed material was cDNA or gDNA that came from T cells, B-cell-depleted T cells, or PBMCs.

Data came from immunoSEQ multiplex PCR; TCRdb stores just in-frame clones and leaves some out. The sample lists 250,000 or so clones, approximately 86% occurring once. The length of the CDR3 is 15 residues. Per the germline V gene, CDR1 is SGHTA and CDR2 is FQGNSA. Losses at the gene ends were 9 bases for V and 6 bases for J; bases not matched to a gene: 13. The sequencing input was peripheral blood. The chain recombines TRBV7-2 with TRBJ2-2, with 7 nucleotides matching TRBD2. The receptor was isolated from a man between 25 and 39 years old with active or convalescent COVID-19. The CDR3 sequence is CARTGGRSLSGELFF. The CDR3 bases are TGTGCCAGGACCGGGGGGAGGTCCCTATCCGGGGAGCTGTTTTTT.